The 9 T cell receptor beta chains in this list originate from one sample, sequenced in a study of cytomegalovirus exposure and HLA in healthy donors. The PCR employed 60 Vbeta primers together with 13 Jbeta primers. The data were produced by immunoSEQ multiplex PCR, yet TCRdb's version contains in-frame clones alone and is incomplete. The sample carries around 76,000 clones, under 85% recorded once. What was sequenced was PBMCs. The origin of the receptors is a woman in her thirties or forties in good health and CMV-seropositive.

The V gene is TRBV30, the J gene TRBJ1-5; 8 positions agree with TRBD1. The CDR3 spans 12 residues. Per the germline V gene, CDR1 is GTSNPN and CDR2 is SVGIG (reference sequence). V lost 3 bases, J lost 12 bases, and 7 bases stayed unmatched. The CDR3 reads CAWSQRTGHQHF. CDR3 in DNA: TGTGCCTGGAGCCAGAGGACAGGGCACCAGCATTTT.

The chain is built from TRBV7-3 and TRBJ2-2; D might be TRBD1 (6 bases). The CDR3 runs 14 residues. Germline values: CDR1 SGHTA, CDR2 FQGTGA. V lost 5 bases and J lost 7, with 14 bases in between. Here the CDR3 DNA reads TGTGCCAGCAGCGGACGGACAGACGGCGGGGAGCTGTTTTTT. This translates into CASSGRTDGGELFF. Looking up the rest from reference TRBV7-3 and TRBJ2-2 gives the full variable domain: GAGVSQTPSNKVTEKGKYVELRCDPISGHTALYWYRQSLGQGPEFLIYFQGTGAADDSGLPNDRFFAVRPEGSVSTLKIQRTERGDSAVYLCASSGRTDGGELFFGEGSRLTVL.

The chain links TRBV4-1 to TRBJ1-1; a possible D gene is TRBD1 (6 bases). The germline V gene has CDR1 MGHRA and CDR2 YSYEKL. V was pared by 6 bases and J by 1 base, with 15 bases between. The CDR3 length is 15 residues. CDR3 nucleotides: TGCGCCAGCAGTTCAGGGGCAGGGAAGAACACTGAAGCTTTCTTT. Its protein is CASSSGAGKNTEAFF.

The gene calls are TRBV19 and TRBJ1-4; D not certain. The CDR3 totals 12 residues. The V end was cut by 5 bases, the J end by 4 bases, with 5 bases between. Germline V gene data show CDR1 as LNHDA and CDR2 as SQIVND (reference sequence). CDR3 in DNA: TGTGCCAGTAGTCGGGTTAATGAAAAACTGTTTTTT. Translated, it gives CASSRVNEKLFF.

The V gene is TRBV4-3, the J gene TRBJ1-2; TRBD1 aligns across 10 bases. V lost 4 bases and J lost 7; bases outside the gene matches: 6. The germline V gene has CDR1 LGHNA and CDR2 YSLEER. The CDR3 spans 14 residues. The CDR3 DNA reads TGCGCCAGCAGCCCGAGACAGGGGGCGCCTGGCTACACCTTC. Its translation: CASSPRQGAPGYTF.

This sequence joins TRBV6-1 and TRBJ1-2, with D hard to call. This CDR3 is 12 amino acids long. Germline V gene data show CDR1 as MNHNS and CDR2 as SASEGT. The V end was cut by 1 base, the J end by 4 bases, with 4 bases between. CDR3 bases: TGTGCCAGCAGTGAAGGGGCCTATGGCTACACCTTC. This codes for CASSEGAYGYTF.

This clone was counted only a few times. The rearrangement links TRBV4-3 to TRBJ2-2; D unresolved. V was shortened by 0 bases and J by 0 bases, with 8 bases between the two germline ends. This CDR3 is 16 amino acids long. Germline V lookup: CDR1 LGHNA, CDR2 YSLEER. Here the CDR3 DNA reads TGCGCCAGCAGCCAAGATGACACAGCGAACACCGGGGAGCTGTTTTTT. Amino acids: CASSQDDTANTGELFF.

This clone was recorded only once. This likely stems from a read error, as it lies one base from a far larger clone. Since the CDR3 does not end with the conserved phenylalanine or tryptophan, this likely comes from a read error. The chain couples TRBV4-2 to TRBJ2-2, with D possibly being TRBD2 (6 bases). Germline CDR1 and CDR2: LGHNA and YNFKEQ. V was pared by 4 bases and J by 5 bases, with 17 bases between. The CDR3 runs to 16 residues. The CDR3 sequence: CASSLSGTVRTGELFV. CDR3 bases: TGTGCCAGCAGCCTTTCCGGGACTGTTCGGACCGGGGAGCTGTTTGTT.

The rearrangement uses TRBV28 and TRBJ2-7, with TRBD2 identical over 11 bases. Germline CDR1 MDHEN, CDR2 SYDVKM. The CDR3 length is 14 residues. V trimming: 6 bases; J trimming: 4 bases; junction bases outside the gene matches: 5. CDR3 nucleotides: TGTGCCAGCAGGGTAGGGACTAGCGGTTACGAGCAGTACTTC. Its protein is CASRVGTSGYEQYF.